Presented here are 14 T cell receptor beta chains from one specimen sequenced in a study of blood T cell repertoires in COVID-19. Assay used: immunoSEQ multiplex PCR; TCRdb lists only in-frame clones, some missing. The table shows 250,000 or so clones, with around nine tenths occurring only once. Sequenced sample: peripheral blood. All receptors derive from a man aged 35 to 55 with active or convalescent COVID-19.

DNA for the CDR3: TGTGCCAGCAGCCCTAGCTGGGGACAGGGGGCGTACAATGAGCAGTTCTTC. Protein product: CASSPSWGQGAYNEQFF. The chain uses TRBV9 and TRBJ2-1; 12 nucleotides align to TRBD1. The CDR3 consists of 17 residues. The V gene's germline CDR1 is SGDLS and CDR2 YYNGEE. The V segment lost 4 bases and the J segment 4 bases; nucleotides outside the gene matches: 9.

The chain recombines TRBV25-1 with TRBJ1-2; D might be TRBD1 (5 bases). Deletions cut 2 bases from V and 3 bases from J, with 10 bases between. Looked up from germline, CDR1 is MGHDK and CDR2 is SYGVNS. The CDR3 spans 14 residues. The CDR3 loop is CASSEPDRHYGYTF. The DNA of the CDR3 is TGTGCCAGCAGTGAACCTGACAGACACTATGGCTACACCTTC.

This clone showed up just once. The V call is TRBV28, the J call TRBJ1-3; D is unclear. Germline CDR1 MDHEN, CDR2 SYDVKM. The CDR3 has 14 amino acids. The V and J ends lost 6 bases and 3 bases respectively, with 12 bases between them. CDR3 nucleotides: TGTGCCAGCAGCAAGGCGGGGATTGGAAACACCATATATTTT. This codes for CASSKAGIGNTIYF. The whole variable domain, filled in from reference TRBV28 and TRBJ1-3, reads DVKVTQSSRYLVKRTGEKVFLECVQDMDHENMFWYRQDPGLGLRLIYFSYDVKMKEKGDIPEGYSVSREKKERFSLILESASTNQTSMYLCASSKAGIGNTIYFGEGSWLTVV.

V usage is TRBV29-1 and J usage is TRBJ2-3; the match to TRBD2 covers 7 bases. The CDR3 loop spans 15 amino acids. Per germline, CDR1 SQVTM and CDR2 ANQGSEA. Losses at the gene ends were 4 bases for V and 3 bases for J; bases not matched to a gene: 10. The CDR3 region has the DNA TGCAGCGTTGTGCTAGCGGAACCTAAGACAGATACGCAGTATTTT. Translated: CSVVLAEPKTDTQYF.

The chain employs TRBV5-6 and TRBJ1-4, with D unclear. The V gene lost 2 bases and the J gene lost 8 bases, with 10 bases spanning the gap. This CDR3 comprises 13 residues. Germline loops: CDR1 SGHDT, CDR2 YYEEEE. CDR3 sequence: CASSFTVQEKLFF. In DNA, the CDR3 is TGTGCCAGCAGCTTCACGGTTCAAGAAAAACTGTTTTTT.

This chain uses TRBV15 with TRBJ2-7; D might be TRBD1 (6 bases). V lost 4 bases and J lost 6, with 22 bases in between. The CDR3 has 16 residues. CDR1 is LNHNV, CDR2 YYDKDF, per germline (reference sequence). CDR3 amino acids: CATSTTRDKGPSEQYF. The CDR3 nucleotides read TGTGCCACCAGCACCACCCGGGACAAAGGTCCCAGCGAGCAGTACTTC.

V usage is TRBV5-1 and J usage is TRBJ2-7; TRBD2 agrees at 7 bases. CDR1 and CDR2 from the germline V gene are SGHRS and YFSETQ. J lost 6 bases, V lost 3 bases, and 0 bases had no gene match. This CDR3 comprises 11 residues. The CDR3 reads CASSWGGEQYF. DNA of the CDR3: TGCGCCAGCAGCTGGGGGGGCGAGCAGTACTTC.

This chain uses TRBV18 with TRBJ2-5; D is possibly TRBD1 (6 bases). Trimming removed 3 bases at V and 2 bases at J, with 10 bases between. This CDR3 has 14 residues. Germline V gene lookup returns CDR1 KGHSH and CDR2 LQKENI. CDR3 sequence reads: CASSPRGAQETQYF. In DNA form, the CDR3 reads TGTGCCAGCTCACCCAGGGGAGCGCAAGAGACCCAGTACTTC. The complete variable domain, with remaining parts taken from reference TRBV18 and TRBJ2-5, reads NAGVMQNPRHLVRRRGQEARLRCSPMKGHSHVYWYRQLPEEGLKFMVYLQKENIIDESGMPKERFSAEFPKEGPSILRIQQVVRGDSAAYFCASSPRGAQETQYFGPGTRLLVL.

This clone has only one observation. The V call is TRBV2, the J call TRBJ1-2; 7 bases fit TRBD1. There are 14 residues in the CDR3. Trimming took 3 bases from V and 4 from J; bases not matched to a gene: 5. CDR1 is SNHLY and CDR2 is FYNNEI in the germline V gene. DNA of the CDR3: TGTGCCAGCAGTGAGACAGGGCTCCTCTATGGCTACACCTTC. Amino acids: CASSETGLLYGYTF.

In nucleotides, the CDR3 is TGTGCTAGTGACGCTCCGGGACAGGGGGCGGCAGATACGCAGTATTTT. As protein: CASDAPGQGAADTQYF. This chain connects TRBV12-5 to TRBJ2-3; 12 nucleotides line up with TRBD1. Germline CDR1 is LGHNT and CDR2 is FRNRAP. The CDR3 contains 16 residues. V was pared by 7 bases and J by 4 bases, with 9 bases of the junction left unmatched.

This chain uses TRBV9 with TRBJ2-7; 8 bases fit TRBD2. Germline loops: CDR1 SGDLS, CDR2 YYNGEE. J gave up 7 bases and V 4 bases, and 13 bases lay outside the gene matches. This CDR3 is 15 amino acids long. CDR3: CASSPQLSGSGEQYF. The CDR3 nucleotides read TGTGCCAGCAGCCCGCAATTGAGCGGGAGTGGTGAGCAGTACTTC. Full variable domain (rest looked up from reference TRBV9 and TRBJ2-7): DSGVTQTPKHLITATGQRVTLRCSPRSGDLSVYWYQQSLDQGLQFLIQYYNGEERAKGNILERFSAQQFPDLHSELNLSSLELGDSALYFCASSPQLSGSGEQYFGPGTRLTVT.

There are a few counts of this clone. The V and J genes are TRBV9 and TRBJ2-1, with D perhaps matching TRBD2 (7 bases). CDR1 and CDR2 (germline): SGDLS, YYNGEE. The CDR3 covers 15 residues. Deletions cut 0 bases from V and 7 bases from J, with 14 bases between. DNA of the CDR3: TGTGCCAGCAGCGTAGGGGAGGGGGATTTTAATGAGCAGTTCTTC. This sequence encodes CASSVGEGDFNEQFF.

V is TRBV27 and J is TRBJ2-7; D unresolved. The CDR3 loop spans 13 amino acids. V lost 5 bases to trimming and J lost 2 bases, with 10 bases between them. Germline-derived CDR1 and CDR2 are MNHEY and SMNVEV (reference sequence). In DNA form, the CDR3 reads TGTGCCAGCAGTATGACTGGAGCCTACGAGCAGTACTTC. This codes for CASSMTGAYEQYF.

The chain links TRBV9 to TRBJ2-7, with D unclear. CDR1 and CDR2 (germline): SGDLS, YYNGEE. CDR3 length equals 14 residues. Trimming left V 0 bases short and J 0 bases short, with 7 bases between. CDR3 region: CASSVDYSSYEQYF. The CDR3 DNA follows: TGTGCCAGCAGCGTAGATTATAGCTCCTACGAGCAGTACTTC.